These 28 T cell receptor beta chains came from one sample sequenced in a study of T-cell memory formation after mild COVID-19. A single record per CDR3 protein comes from TCRdb applying MiXCR to the 5' RACE reads. The table shows a few hundred thousand distinct CDR3 sequences, with over 15% occurring only once. Sequencing was done on a sample of PBMCs or a T cell subset sorted from them (not recorded which). Source of these receptors: a man aged 18 to 30 who had mild COVID-19 (a few samples of this study predate the infection). Cell type and time point are not known.

This clonotype was counted at least ten times. This chain links TRBV5-1 with TRBJ2-1, with D perhaps given as TRBD1 or TRBD2 (5 bases each). From germline, CDR1 is SGHRS and CDR2 YFSETQ. Deletions cut 4 bases from V and 2 bases from J, with 7 bases between. This CDR3 contains 13 residues. CDR3 sequence (DNA): TGCGCCAGCAGCGAGGGGACCTACAATGAGCAGTTCTTC. Translated, it gives CASSEGTYNEQFF. The whole variable domain, remainder taken from reference TRBV5-1 and TRBJ2-1, is KAGVTQTPRYLIKTRGQQVTLSCSPISGHRSVSWYQQTPGQGLQFLFEYFSETQRNKGNFPGRFSGRQFSNSRSEMNVSTLELGDSALYLCASSEGTYNEQFFGPGTRLTVL.

This chain uses TRBV27 with TRBJ2-1; 10 bases match TRBD2. After removal of 1 base from V and 0 bases from J, the junction contained 9 bases not matched to a gene. The CDR3 totals 19 residues. Germline CDR1 reads MNHEY; CDR2 reads SMNVEV (reference sequence). The CDR3 reads CASSLLSSGGSSSYNEQFF. CDR3 nucleotides: TGTGCCAGCAGTTTATTGTCTAGCGGGGGATCCAGCTCCTACAATGAGCAGTTCTTC.

V is TRBV7-3 and J is TRBJ2-3, with 8 nucleotides matching TRBD2. The CDR3 consists of 17 residues. Germline V gene sequence: CDR1 SGHTA, CDR2 FQGTGA. The V segment lost 5 bases and the J segment 2 bases; nucleotides outside the gene matches: 12. The CDR3 protein is CASSPWEGRGVTDTQYF. DNA for the CDR3: TGTGCCAGCAGCCCGTGGGAAGGGCGGGGGGTCACAGATACGCAGTATTTT.

In this sample, this clonotype turned up a few times. The chain uses TRBV30 and TRBJ2-5, with no clear D. Germline values: CDR1 GTSNPN, CDR2 SVGIG (reference sequence). The CDR3 is 13 amino acids. Trimming took off 3 bases at V and 2 bases at J, with 10 bases between the two ends. The CDR3 nucleotides read TGTGCCTGGAGCTCGGACCGACAAGAGACCCAGTACTTC. This translates into CAWSSDRQETQYF.

The V and J genes are TRBV27 and TRBJ1-3; unclear D gene. V lost 4 bases and J 1 base, leaving 8 bases between the germline ends. The germline CDR1 and CDR2 sequences are MNHEY and SMNVEV (reference sequence). CDR3 size: 14 residues. The CDR3 reads CASSSIASGNTIYF. The CDR3 DNA reads TGTGCCAGCAGTTCGATTGCTTCTGGAAACACCATATATTTT.

A few counts support this clonotype. V usage is TRBV7-2 and J usage is TRBJ1-5, with unresolved D. With 3 bases removed from V and 4 bases from J, the gap between germline ends came to 7 bases. The CDR3 loop spans 13 amino acids. The germline V gene encodes CDR1 SGHTA and CDR2 FQGNSA. CDR3 loop: CASSLLINQPQHF. The CDR3 DNA sequence: TGTGCCAGCAGCTTGTTAATAAATCAGCCCCAGCATTTT.

The rearrangement joins TRBV5-1 to TRBJ2-5, with 7 nucleotides matching TRBD2. This CDR3 contains 14 residues. The ends lost 3 bases at V and 3 bases at J; junction bases unmatched: 5. CDR1 and CDR2 (germline): SGHRS, YFSETQ. CDR3 residues: CASSSGGVKETQYF. CDR3 DNA sequence: TGCGCCAGCAGCTCGGGAGGAGTTAAAGAGACCCAGTACTTC.

This clonotype turned up a few times. The chain recombines TRBV6-2 or TRBV6-3 with TRBJ1-2; D call uncertain. CDR3 length equals 11 residues. Germline CDR1 is MNHEY and CDR2 is SVGEGT. Trimming removed 6 bases from V and 5 bases from J, with 7 bases in between. CDR3 DNA sequence: TGTGCCAGCAGGACGACTTATGGCTACACCTTC. Translated: CASRTTYGYTF.

This clonotype has only a few counts. This chain links TRBV4-3 with TRBJ2-5; 11 nucleotides agree with TRBD2. Germline CDR1 reads LGHNA; CDR2 reads YSLEER. CDR3 length equals 16 residues. V lost 2 bases to trimming and J lost 6 bases; unmatched junction nucleotides: 8. The CDR3 DNA sequence: TGCGCCAGCAGCCAACAGACTAGCGGGACCTTTAAGACCCAGTACTTC. Its translation: CASSQQTSGTFKTQYF.

The chain combines TRBV4-1 with TRBJ2-5; 7 bases line up with TRBD2. V shed 3 bases and J 1 base; nucleotides not matched to a gene: 5. The CDR3 has 15 amino acids. CDR1 and CDR2 (germline): MGHRA, YSYEKL. CDR3 in DNA: TGCGCCAGCAGCCAGGGGACTACCGTCCAAGAGACCCAGTACTTC. It encodes CASSQGTTVQETQYF.

Comment on this clonotype: One end of the junction does not line up with germline, which may come from a read error. J is TRBJ2-3 and V is TRBV7-9; 7 nucleotides align to TRBD1. This CDR3 is built from 15 residues. Germline V gives CDR1 SEHNR, CDR2 FQNEAQ (reference sequence). The CDR3 nucleotides read TGTGCCAGCAGCTTGGGACAGAGGGCTGCAGATACGCAGGATTTT. Translated, it gives CASSLGQRAADTQDF.

This clonotype was recorded a few times. This chain links TRBV4-2 with TRBJ1-4; D gene unclear. This CDR3 has 15 amino acids. The V gene's germline CDR1 is LGHNA and CDR2 YNFKEQ. V was clipped by 4 bases and J by 4 bases, with 13 bases between them. CDR3 in amino acids: CASSRDGENNEKLFF. CDR3 nucleotides: TGTGCCAGCAGCCGTGACGGGGAGAATAATGAAAAACTGTTTTTT.

This clonotype was observed a few times. In DNA, the CDR3 is TGTGCCAGCAGTTACGGGGCCGGGGAAAATGGCAATCAGCCCCAGCATTTT. It yields the protein CASSYGAGENGNQPQHF. The V gene is TRBV6-6, the J gene TRBJ1-5; tentative D call: TRBD1 (5 bases). The CDR3 loop spans 17 amino acids. Trimming removed 2 bases at V and 2 bases at J, with 16 bases between. Per germline, CDR1 MNHNY and CDR2 SVGAGI (reference sequence).

This clonotype has more than one count but fewer than ten. The chain links TRBV7-2 to TRBJ2-2; TRBD2 aligns across 10 bases. This CDR3 has 14 residues. The V gene's germline CDR1 is SGHTA and CDR2 FQGNSA. Losses at the gene ends were 4 bases for V and 7 bases for J; bases not matched to a gene: 3. The CDR3 DNA follows: TGTGCCAGCAGCTCCTCTAGCGGGGGCGGGGAGCTGTTTTTT. Encoded protein: CASSSSSGGGELFF.

The chain is built from TRBV4-3 and TRBJ2-3; D gene uncertain. The CDR3 is 12 residues long. The V end was cut by 0 bases, the J end by 6 bases, with 4 bases between. Germline CDR1 reads LGHNA; CDR2 reads YSLEER. The CDR3 DNA is TGCGCCAGCAGCCAAGATCTTGATACGCAGTATTTT. This encodes CASSQDLDTQYF.

The chain couples TRBV12-3 or TRBV12-4 to TRBJ2-2; D not certain. Trimming removed 4 bases at V and 4 bases at J, with 10 bases between. The CDR3 runs 14 residues. In DNA, the CDR3 is TGTGCCAGCAGTTGGCAGACACCCACCGGGGAGCTGTTTTTT. This encodes CASSWQTPTGELFF.

V usage is TRBV24-1 and J usage is TRBJ2-7; TRBD2 might be the D (5 bases). V lost 10 bases, J lost 7 bases, and 16 bases lay in between. Germline CDR1 and CDR2: KGHDR and SFDVKD. This CDR3 is 12 amino acids long. DNA of the CDR3: TGTGCCACTAGCGATGATGGGGATGAGCAGTACTTC. It specifies CATSDDGDEQYF.

The V call is TRBV4-1, the J call TRBJ2-5; D gene uncertain. This CDR3 has 13 residues. V was pared by 2 bases and J by 5 bases, with 9 bases between. Germline CDR1 and CDR2: MGHRA and YSYEKL. CDR3 in amino acids: CASSQSALETQYF. The DNA of the CDR3 is TGCGCCAGCAGCCAAAGTGCGTTGGAGACCCAGTACTTC.

This chain uses TRBV20-1 with TRBJ2-3, with a weak D call TRBD2 (7 bases). Germline-derived CDR1 and CDR2 are DFQATT and SNEGSKA (reference sequence). The CDR3 is 14 amino acids. The V end lost 5 bases, the J end lost 2 bases, and 14 bases lay between the germline ends. CDR3 amino acids: CSASHGGLTDTQYF. CDR3 sequence (DNA): TGCAGTGCTTCCCACGGGGGGCTCACAGATACGCAGTATTTT.

CDR3 amino acids: CASSLGTRGYTF. The CDR3 DNA sequence: TGTGCCAGCAGCTTGGGGACTCGAGGCTACACCTTC. The chain is built from TRBV5-6 and TRBJ1-2; no definite D call. The CDR3 length is 12 residues. The V end lost 0 bases, the J end lost 8 bases, and 8 bases lay between the germline ends. Germline V gene data show CDR1 as SGHDT and CDR2 as YYEEEE.

This clonotype has at least ten counts. The V and J genes are TRBV12-3 or TRBV12-4 and TRBJ2-2, with TRBD2 matching over 10 bases. This CDR3 region has 16 residues. J gave up 4 bases and V 6 bases, and 8 bases lay outside the gene matches. CDR3 nucleotide sequence: TGTGCCAGCAGCTTCGGGACTAGCGACCTCACCGGGGAGCTGTTTTTT. It codes for CASSFGTSDLTGELFF.

The chain employs TRBV3-1 and TRBJ1-1, with a tentative D call TRBD1 (5 bases). The CDR3 is made up of 12 amino acids. V lost 5 bases, J lost 5 bases, and 9 bases lay in between. Germline V lookup: CDR1 LGHDT, CDR2 YNNKEL (reference sequence). The CDR3 nucleotides read TGTGCCAGCAGCTATACAGGTACTGAAGCTTTCTTT. Translation: CASSYTGTEAFF.

This clonotype was counted only a few times. The chain recombines TRBV9 with TRBJ2-3, with 10 nucleotides matching TRBD2. The CDR3 has 16 amino acids. The germline CDR1 and CDR2 sequences are SGDLS and YYNGEE. V lost 4 bases, J lost 5 bases, and 10 bases stayed unmatched. In nucleotides, the CDR3 is TGTGCCAGCAGCCACAGCGGGGGGGCCGGAGGAGATACGCAGTATTTT. Its translation: CASSHSGGAGGDTQYF.

The sample holds a few counts of this clonotype. The chain joins TRBV5-1 to TRBJ2-3; 7 bases match TRBD1. V shed 6 bases, J shed 2 bases, and the junction held 9 bases outside the gene matches. There are 15 residues in the CDR3. CDR1 is SGHRS and CDR2 is YFSETQ in the germline V gene. The CDR3 coding sequence is TGCGCCAGCAAATTCAGGGACAGCTCCACAGATACGCAGTATTTT. Its protein product is CASKFRDSSTDTQYF.

The V gene is TRBV7-9, the J gene TRBJ2-1; TRBD2 matches at 7 bases. The CDR3 is 15 amino acids. Germline V gives CDR1 SEHNR, CDR2 FQNEAQ (reference sequence). V was clipped by 7 bases and J by 2 bases; unmatched bases: 8. The DNA for the CDR3 is TGTGCCAGCACAAAGAGCACTAGCGCCTACAATGAGCAGTTCTTC. Its translation is CASTKSTSAYNEQFF.

The chain has TRBV2 and TRBJ2-5, with D perhaps matching TRBD1 (6 bases). The V end was cut by 0 bases, the J end by 2 bases, with 10 bases between. The CDR3 contains 15 residues. CDR1 and CDR2 (germline): SNHLY, FYNNEI. DNA of the CDR3: TGTGCCAGCAGTGAAGCGGGCAGGGGACAAGAGACCCAGTACTTC. Its protein is CASSEAGRGQETQYF. The full variable domain, completed using reference TRBV2 and TRBJ2-5, is EPEVTQTPSHQVTQMGQEVILRCVPISNHLYFYWYRQILGQKVEFLVSFYNNEISEKSEIFDDQFSVERPDGSNFTLKIRSTKLEDSAMYFCASSEAGRGQETQYFGPGTRLLVL.

This clonotype was picked up a small number of times. The chain is built from TRBV7-3 and TRBJ2-5; 9 bases are shared with TRBD1. V dropped 5 bases and J dropped 4; count of bases not matched to a gene: 8. The CDR3 is made up of 15 amino acids. Germline V lookup: CDR1 SGHTA, CDR2 FQGTGA. CDR3: CASSPRQGGRETQYF. CDR3 DNA: TGTGCCAGCAGCCCCCGACAGGGGGGAAGAGAGACCCAGTACTTC. Combining the CDR3 with reference TRBV7-3 and TRBJ2-5 gives the whole variable domain GAGVSQTPSNKVTEKGKYVELRCDPISGHTALYWYRQSLGQGPEFLIYFQGTGAADDSGLPNDRFFAVRPEGSVSTLKIQRTERGDSAVYLCASSPRQGGRETQYFGPGTRLLVL.

This clonotype appeared a few times. The chain carries TRBV9 and TRBJ1-2; possible D gene TRBD1, 5 bases. This CDR3 comprises 12 residues. The germline gives CDR1 SGDLS, CDR2 YYNGEE. Trimming removed 2 bases from V and 8 bases from J, with 10 bases in between. CDR3 sequence: CASSVAGKGYTF. The CDR3, as DNA: TGTGCCAGCAGCGTTGCAGGGAAGGGCTACACCTTC.